The clone carrying this T cell receptor beta chain was counted between two and nine times. What it recognizes is unknown. The authors ran a second PCR of roughly 7 to 11 cycles using a sample-barcoded 5' primer and a J-beta primer mix. TCRdb redid the calling of the 5' RACE reads with MiXCR, one entry per CDR3 protein. This sample has about 1,500,000 distinct CDR3 sequences, with 25% to 30% found just once. Researchers report isolating at least 6 million PBMCs per sample. Germline V gene lookup returns CDR1 SNHLY and CDR2 FYNNEI. This CDR3 is 15 amino acids long. V was pared by 4 bases and J by 0 bases, with 10 bases between. The data are from a study of blood T cells in healthy people across ages. Overall study results and limits: Naive T cell percentage and TCR beta diversity correlated strongly.

This chain uses TRBV2 with TRBJ2-1, with D unclear. This clonotype was obtained from a woman aged 25 to 39 in good health. The sequencing input was blood. CDR3 nucleotide sequence: TGTGCCAGCAGTGTTTATTCGTCCTCCTACAATGAGCAGTTCTTC. As protein: CASSVYSSSYNEQFF.